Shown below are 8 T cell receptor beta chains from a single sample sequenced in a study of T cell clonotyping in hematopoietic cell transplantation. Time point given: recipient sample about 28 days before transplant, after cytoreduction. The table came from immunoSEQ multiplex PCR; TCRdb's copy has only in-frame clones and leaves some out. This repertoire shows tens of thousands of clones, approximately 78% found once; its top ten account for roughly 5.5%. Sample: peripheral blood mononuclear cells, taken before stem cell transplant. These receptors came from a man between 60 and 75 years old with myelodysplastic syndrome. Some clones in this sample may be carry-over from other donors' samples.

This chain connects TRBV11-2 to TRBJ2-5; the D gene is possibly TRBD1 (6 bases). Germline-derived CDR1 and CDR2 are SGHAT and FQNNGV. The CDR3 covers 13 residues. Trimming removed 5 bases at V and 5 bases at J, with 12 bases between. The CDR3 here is CASSPVGAETQYF. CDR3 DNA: TGTGCCAGCAGCCCGGTGGGGGCGGAGACCCAGTACTTC.

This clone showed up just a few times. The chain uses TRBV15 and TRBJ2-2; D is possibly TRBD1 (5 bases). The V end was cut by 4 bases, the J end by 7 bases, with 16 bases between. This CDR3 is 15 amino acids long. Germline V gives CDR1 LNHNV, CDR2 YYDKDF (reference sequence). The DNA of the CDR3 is TGTGCCACCAGCACAGGCAGGGCGTTGGGCGGGGAGCTGTTTTTT. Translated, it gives CATSTGRALGGELFF.

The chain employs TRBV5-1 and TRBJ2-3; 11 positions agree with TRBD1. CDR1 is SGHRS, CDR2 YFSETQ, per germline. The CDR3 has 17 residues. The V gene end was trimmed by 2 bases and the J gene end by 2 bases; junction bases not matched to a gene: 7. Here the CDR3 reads CASSLGQGASNTDTQYF. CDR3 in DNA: TGCGCCAGCAGCTTAGGACAGGGGGCGTCCAACACAGATACGCAGTATTTT. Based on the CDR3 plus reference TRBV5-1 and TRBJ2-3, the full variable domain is KAGVTQTPRYLIKTRGQQVTLSCSPISGHRSVSWYQQTPGQGLQFLFEYFSETQRNKGNFPGRFSGRQFSNSRSEMNVSTLELGDSALYLCASSLGQGASNTDTQYFGPGTRLTVL.

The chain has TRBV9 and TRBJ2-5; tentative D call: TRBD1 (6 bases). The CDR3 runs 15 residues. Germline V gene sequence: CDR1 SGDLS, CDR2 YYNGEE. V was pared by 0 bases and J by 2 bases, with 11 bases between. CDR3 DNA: TGTGCCAGCAGCGTAGGAGGACAGAAGCAAGAGACCCAGTACTTC. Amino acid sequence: CASSVGGQKQETQYF.

CDR3 DNA: TGTGCCAGTAGTAGGGGACAGCAGAACACTGAAGCTTTCTTT. Protein product: CASSRGQQNTEAFF. The chain recombines TRBV19 with TRBJ1-1, with 7 bases identical to TRBD1. This CDR3 contains 14 residues. From germline, CDR1 is LNHDA and CDR2 SQIVND (reference sequence). V was pared by 4 bases and J by 1 base, with 3 bases of the junction left unmatched.

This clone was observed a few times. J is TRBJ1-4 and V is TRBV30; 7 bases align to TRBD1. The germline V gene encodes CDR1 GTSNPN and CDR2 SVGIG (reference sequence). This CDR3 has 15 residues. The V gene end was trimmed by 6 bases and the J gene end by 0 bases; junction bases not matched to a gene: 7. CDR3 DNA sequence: TGTGCCTGTTACCGGGACAGAGCAACTAATGAAAAACTGTTTTTT. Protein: CACYRDRATNEKLFF.

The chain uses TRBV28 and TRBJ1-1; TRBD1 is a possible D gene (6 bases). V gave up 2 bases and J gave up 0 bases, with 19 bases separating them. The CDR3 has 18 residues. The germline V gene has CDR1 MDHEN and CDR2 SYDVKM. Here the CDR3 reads CASSLDRGDGGVNTEAFF. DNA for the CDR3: TGTGCCAGCAGTTTAGATAGAGGGGATGGGGGCGTGAACACTGAAGCTTTCTTT.

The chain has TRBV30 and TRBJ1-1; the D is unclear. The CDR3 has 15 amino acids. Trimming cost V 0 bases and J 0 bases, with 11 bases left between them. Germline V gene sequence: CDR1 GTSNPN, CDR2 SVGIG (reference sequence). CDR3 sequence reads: CAWSVAGSLNTEAFF. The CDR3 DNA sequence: TGTGCCTGGAGTGTAGCTGGCAGCCTGAACACTGAAGCTTTCTTT.